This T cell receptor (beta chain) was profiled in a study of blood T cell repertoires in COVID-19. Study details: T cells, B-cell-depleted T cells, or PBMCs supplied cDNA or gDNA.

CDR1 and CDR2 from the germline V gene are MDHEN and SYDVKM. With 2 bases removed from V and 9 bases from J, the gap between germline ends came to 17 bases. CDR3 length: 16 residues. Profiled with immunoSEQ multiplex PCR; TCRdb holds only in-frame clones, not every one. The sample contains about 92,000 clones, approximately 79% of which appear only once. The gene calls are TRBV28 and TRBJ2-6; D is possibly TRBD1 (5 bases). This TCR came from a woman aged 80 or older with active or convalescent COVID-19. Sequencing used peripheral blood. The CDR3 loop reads CASSLRPGQGGNVLTF. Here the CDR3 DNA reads TGTGCCAGCAGTTTAAGGCCCGGGCAGGGTGGCAACGTCCTGACTTTC.